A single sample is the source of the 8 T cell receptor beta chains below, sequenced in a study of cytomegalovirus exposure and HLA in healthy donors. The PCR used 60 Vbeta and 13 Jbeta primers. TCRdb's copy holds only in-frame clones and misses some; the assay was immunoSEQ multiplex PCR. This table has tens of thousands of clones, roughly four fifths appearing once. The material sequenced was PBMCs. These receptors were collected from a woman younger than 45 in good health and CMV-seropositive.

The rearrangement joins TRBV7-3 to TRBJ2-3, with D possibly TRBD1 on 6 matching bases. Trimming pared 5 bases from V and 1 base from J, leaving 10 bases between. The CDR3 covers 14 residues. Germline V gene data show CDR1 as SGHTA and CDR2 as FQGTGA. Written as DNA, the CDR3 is TGTGCCAGCAGCCAGGGGATGGGCACAGATACGCAGTATTTT. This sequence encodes CASSQGMGTDTQYF.

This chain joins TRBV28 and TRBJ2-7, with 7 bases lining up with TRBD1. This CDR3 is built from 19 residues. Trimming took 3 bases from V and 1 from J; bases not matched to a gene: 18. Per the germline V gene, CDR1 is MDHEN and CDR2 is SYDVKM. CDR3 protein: CASSFNIPRRQGTSYEQYF. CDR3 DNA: TGTGCCAGCAGTTTCAATATCCCCCGCAGACAGGGCACTTCCTACGAGCAGTACTTC.

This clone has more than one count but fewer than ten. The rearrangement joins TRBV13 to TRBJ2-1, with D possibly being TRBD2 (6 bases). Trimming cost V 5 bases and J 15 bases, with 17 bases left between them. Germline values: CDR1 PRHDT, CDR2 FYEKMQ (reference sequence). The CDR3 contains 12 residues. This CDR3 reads CASSPLGGGRFF. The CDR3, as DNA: TGTGCCAGCAGCCCCCTCGGGGGAGGCAGGTTCTTC.

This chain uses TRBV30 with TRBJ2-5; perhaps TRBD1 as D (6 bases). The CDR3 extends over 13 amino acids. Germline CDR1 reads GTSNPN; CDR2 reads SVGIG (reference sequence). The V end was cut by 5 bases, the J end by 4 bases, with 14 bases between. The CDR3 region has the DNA TGTGCCTGGGGAACAGGGAGCGGAGAGACCCAGTACTTC. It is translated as CAWGTGSGETQYF.

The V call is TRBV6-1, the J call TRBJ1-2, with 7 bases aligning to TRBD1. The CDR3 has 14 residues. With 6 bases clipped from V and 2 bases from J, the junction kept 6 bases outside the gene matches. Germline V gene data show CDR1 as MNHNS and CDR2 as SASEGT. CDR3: CASRPDRVNYGYTF. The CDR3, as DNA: TGTGCCAGCAGGCCCGACAGGGTAAACTATGGCTACACCTTC.

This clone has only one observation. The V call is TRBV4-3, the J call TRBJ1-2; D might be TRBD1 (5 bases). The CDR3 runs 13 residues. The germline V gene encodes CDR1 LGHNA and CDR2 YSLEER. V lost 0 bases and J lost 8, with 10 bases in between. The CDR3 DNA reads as TGCGCCAGCAGCCAAGAAGGGGTCGGCGGCTACACCTTC. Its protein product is CASSQEGVGGYTF.

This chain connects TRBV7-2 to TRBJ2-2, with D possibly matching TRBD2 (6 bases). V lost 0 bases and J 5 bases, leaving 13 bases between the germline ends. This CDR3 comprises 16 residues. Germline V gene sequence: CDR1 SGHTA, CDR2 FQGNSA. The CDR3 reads CASSLAGRGRTGELFF. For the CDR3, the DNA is TGTGCCAGCAGCTTAGCGGGTCGGGGGAGAACCGGGGAGCTGTTTTTT.

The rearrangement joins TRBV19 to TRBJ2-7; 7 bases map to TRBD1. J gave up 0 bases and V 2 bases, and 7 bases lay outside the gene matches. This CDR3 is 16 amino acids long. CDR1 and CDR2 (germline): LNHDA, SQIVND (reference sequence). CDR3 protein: CASSIHTRGLSYEQYF. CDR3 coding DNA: TGTGCCAGTAGTATACACACTAGGGGGCTCTCCTACGAGCAGTACTTC.